These 24 T cell receptor beta chains were all obtained from the same sample, sequenced in a study of TIL therapy for anti-PD-1-resistant metastatic lung cancer. Sequencing used immunoSEQ v3. The assay was immunoSEQ multiplex PCR, and TCRdb's table has in-frame clones only and misses some. The profile covers under 70,000 clones, with roughly 70% appearing a single time and roughly 2% taken by the ten largest. Time point indicated: pre-treatment sample, taken before nivolumab and TIL therapy. The source material was blood, sampled at baseline. The receptors come from a person between 25 and 79 years old with non-small cell lung cancer.

As DNA, the CDR3 is TGTGCCAGCAGCCATGGACAGTATGGCTACACCTTC. Protein: CASSHGQYGYTF. This sequence joins TRBV14 and TRBJ1-2, with D maybe TRBD1 (6 bases). The CDR3 consists of 12 residues. V lost 3 bases, J lost 5 bases, and 7 bases lay in between. Germline CDR1 reads SGHDN; CDR2 reads FVKESK.

The chain couples TRBV5-4 to TRBJ2-5; 8 nucleotides match TRBD2. The trim removed 6 bases at V and 3 bases at J, leaving 7 bases unmatched. Germline-derived CDR1 and CDR2 are SGHNT and YYREEE (reference sequence). The CDR3 has 14 residues. The CDR3 DNA is TGTGCCAGCACCCTACTAGCGGATAAAGAGACCCAGTACTTC. It codes for CASTLLADKETQYF. Variable domain in full (rest from reference TRBV5-4 and TRBJ2-5): ETGVTQSPTHLIKTRGQQVTLRCSSQSGHNTVSWYQQALGQGPQFIFQYYREEENGRGNFPPRFSGLQFPNYSSELNVNALELDDSALYLCASTLLADKETQYFGPGTRLLVL.

The chain joins TRBV6-5 to TRBJ2-7; no clear D. The V gene lost 0 bases and the J gene lost 0 bases, with 9 bases spanning the gap. The CDR3 contains 15 residues. Per the germline V gene, CDR1 is MNHEY and CDR2 is SVGAGI. The CDR3 loop reads CASSYSAASSYEQYF. CDR3 sequence (DNA): TGTGCCAGCAGTTACTCGGCGGCGAGCTCCTACGAGCAGTACTTC.

This clone was picked up one time. V and J are TRBV19 and TRBJ2-2; tentative D call: TRBD2 (5 bases). CDR3 length: 16 residues. V was pared by 2 bases and J by 1 base, with 11 bases between. CDR1 LNHDA and CDR2 SQIVND come from the germline V gene (reference sequence). CDR3 sequence reads: CASSIQIGKNTGELFF. Written as DNA, the CDR3 is TGTGCCAGTAGTATACAGATCGGGAAGAACACCGGGGAGCTGTTTTTT. Full variable domain (rest looked up from reference TRBV19 and TRBJ2-2): DGGITQSPKYLFRKEGQNVTLSCEQNLNHDAMYWYRQDPGQGLRLIYYSQIVNDFQKGDIAEGYSVSREKKESFPLTVTSAQKNPTAFYLCASSIQIGKNTGELFFGEGSRLTVL.

This sequence joins TRBV6-5 and TRBJ1-1, with a weak D call TRBD1 (6 bases). CDR3 length: 13 amino acids. Germline assignment: CDR1 MNHEY and CDR2 SVGAGI. The ends were cut back, 8 bases at V and 4 bases at J, with 14 bases in the middle. This chain's CDR3 is CASATQGRTEAFF. The CDR3 nucleotides read TGTGCCAGCGCCACACAGGGTCGCACTGAAGCTTTCTTT.

This clone was counted between two and nine times. J is TRBJ2-7 and V is TRBV15, with 15 bases identical to TRBD2. The CDR3 sequence is 17 residues long. The germline gives CDR1 LNHNV, CDR2 YYDKDF (reference sequence). V shed 6 bases and J 6 bases; nucleotides not matched to a gene: 12. The CDR3 here is CATSNYRTSGRAFEQYF. CDR3 DNA sequence: TGTGCCACCAGTAACTATCGGACTAGCGGGAGGGCCTTCGAGCAGTACTTC.

A few counts support this clone. This chain connects TRBV2 to TRBJ2-1, with D unclear. Per the germline V gene, CDR1 is SNHLY and CDR2 is FYNNEI. This CDR3 has 12 amino acids. Between the trimmed V and J ends, which lost 7 bases and 7 bases, there was a span of 11 bases. The CDR3 bases are TGTGCCAGCATCTGGTTCGGGAATGAGCAGTTCTTC. The encoded protein is CASIWFGNEQFF.

In this sample, this clone turned up a few times. The chain joins TRBV7-2 to TRBJ1-5; D remains unclear. The CDR3 is 13 residues long. V was shortened by 5 bases and J by 5 bases, with 10 bases between the two germline ends. Germline CDR1 reads SGHTA; CDR2 reads FQGNSA. The CDR3 bases are TGTGCCAGCAGCCCGGACGGACATCAGCCCCAGCATTTT. Its protein product is CASSPDGHQPQHF.

The V gene is TRBV5-1, the J gene TRBJ2-3, with D unclear. Germline CDR1 is SGHRS and CDR2 is YFSETQ. This CDR3 is 14 amino acids long. The germline V and J ends were trimmed by 0 bases and 4 bases, with 9 bases remaining between them. Written as DNA, the CDR3 is TGCGCCAGCAGCTTGGCCACAGTAGCAGATACGCAGTATTTT. This encodes CASSLATVADTQYF.

The chain carries TRBV4-3 and TRBJ1-5; 7 bases map to TRBD1. Trimming cost V 0 bases and J 11 bases; bases outside gene matches: 4. Germline lookup yields CDR1 LGHNA and CDR2 YSLEER. The CDR3 runs 13 residues. CDR3 DNA: TGCGCCAGCAGCCAAGAACAGGGGCGTACCCAGCATTTT. Translating it yields CASSQEQGRTQHF.

This clone was counted once. The chain links TRBV27 to TRBJ2-3; D tentatively fits TRBD1 or TRBD2 (5 bases each). With 5 bases removed from V and 8 bases from J, the gap between germline ends came to 17 bases. Germline V CDR1 and CDR2: MNHEY, SMNVEV (reference sequence). The CDR3 extends over 14 amino acids. The CDR3 sequence: CASSAQITGGTQYF. The CDR3 nucleotides read TGTGCCAGCAGTGCACAGATAACTGGGGGTACGCAGTATTTT.

The chain uses TRBV4-2 and TRBJ2-4; 7 bases are a match to TRBD1. V shed 0 bases, J shed 0 bases, and the junction held 2 bases outside the gene matches. The germline V gene has CDR1 LGHNA and CDR2 YNFKEQ. CDR3 length: 16 residues. The CDR3 coding sequence is TGTGCCAGCAGCCAAGAGGGGACAGTAGCCAAAAACATTCAGTACTTC. It is translated as CASSQEGTVAKNIQYF.

The chain links TRBV27 to TRBJ1-6; D gene unclear. Germline V gene data show CDR1 as MNHEY and CDR2 as SMNVEV (reference sequence). The CDR3 is 14 amino acids. V was clipped by 2 bases and J by 13 bases, with 15 bases between them. The CDR3 DNA is TGTGCCAGCAGTTTAGCCGCGGCTAAGGGCCCCCTCCACTTT. As protein: CASSLAAAKGPLHF.

The chain employs TRBV11-3 and TRBJ2-3, with 9 bases lining up with TRBD1. From germline, CDR1 is SGHNT and CDR2 YENEEA. CDR3 length: 16 amino acids. The V gene end was trimmed by 1 base and the J gene end by 2 bases; junction bases not matched to a gene: 4. CDR3: CASSLGGTGTTDTQYF. In nucleotides, the CDR3 is TGTGCCAGCAGCTTAGGAGGGACAGGGACCACAGATACGCAGTATTTT.

There are a few counts of this clone. V gene TRBV6-5 combines with J gene TRBJ1-1, with 10 bases lining up with TRBD1. Per germline, CDR1 MNHEY and CDR2 SVGAGI. There are 14 residues in the CDR3. The trim removed 2 bases at V and 5 bases at J, leaving 2 bases unmatched. CDR3 protein: CASSYTDRGTEAFF. In DNA, the CDR3 is TGTGCCAGCAGTTACACGGACAGGGGGACTGAAGCTTTCTTT.

The chain joins TRBV19 to TRBJ2-7; 7 nucleotides match TRBD2. The junction had 8 bases not matched to a gene; V was cut back by 6 bases and J by 3 bases. This CDR3 has 14 amino acids. Germline CDR1 and CDR2: LNHDA and SQIVND (reference sequence). The CDR3 DNA follows: TGTGCCAGTAGCAACCGGACTAGTCTCTACGAGCAGTACTTC. It encodes CASSNRTSLYEQYF.

The chain carries TRBV19 and TRBJ2-2; 7 bases agree with TRBD2. In germline, CDR1 is LNHDA, CDR2 SQIVND (reference sequence). With 5 bases clipped from V and 0 bases from J, the junction kept 6 bases outside the gene matches. CDR3 size: 16 residues. The CDR3 DNA sequence: TGTGCCAGTAGTTTCGGGGGGAGATCGAACACCGGGGAGCTGTTTTTT. Translation gives CASSFGGRSNTGELFF.

The V gene is TRBV4-2, the J gene TRBJ2-4, with 7 bases aligning to TRBD1. Germline V gene data show CDR1 as LGHNA and CDR2 as YNFKEQ. This CDR3 contains 18 residues. V was pared by 1 base and J by 7 bases, with 16 bases of the junction left unmatched. The CDR3 DNA is TGTGCCAGCAGCCAAGGGGGGATCCCCGGGACAGCGCGGAACATTCAGTACTTC. Its protein is CASSQGGIPGTARNIQYF.

CDR3: CASSLGLAGGSPYEQYF. CDR3 DNA: TGTGCCAGCAGCTTAGGTCTAGCGGGGGGTTCGCCCTACGAGCAGTACTTC. The V and J genes are TRBV7-9 and TRBJ2-7, with TRBD2 identical over 11 bases. The CDR3 runs 17 residues. CDR1 is SEHNR and CDR2 is FQNEAQ in the germline V gene (reference sequence). Losses at the gene ends were 1 base for V and 2 bases for J; bases not matched to a gene: 7.

As for this clone: The identical CDR3 is also encoded by other nucleotide sequences in the sample. V and J are TRBV4-3 and TRBJ2-3, with D maybe TRBD2 (6 bases). Germline CDR1 and CDR2: LGHNA and YSLEER. V shed 3 bases and J shed 3 bases, with 13 bases lying between them. The CDR3 length is 15 residues. CDR3 in amino acids: CASSQDTGETDTQYF. DNA of the CDR3: TGCGCCAGCAGCCAGGATACGGGAGAGACAGATACGCAGTATTTT.

This clone was seen only once. The genes are TRBV5-6 and TRBJ1-6; tentatively, D is TRBD1 (5 bases). The CDR3 extends over 15 amino acids. Trimming took 1 base from V and 7 from J, leaving 12 bases between them. Germline V gene lookup returns CDR1 SGHDT and CDR2 YYEEEE. The CDR3 region is CASSLWAGINSPLHF. The CDR3 DNA follows: TGTGCCAGCAGCTTGTGGGCAGGGATCAATTCACCCCTCCACTTT.

The chain uses TRBV19 and TRBJ1-2, with 9 bases fitting TRBD1. Germline assignment: CDR1 LNHDA and CDR2 SQIVND (reference sequence). Trimming at V came to 5 bases and at J to 3 bases, leaving 7 bases not matched to a gene. The CDR3 has 15 residues. CDR3 loop: CASSFSGTGYYGYTF. In DNA form, the CDR3 reads TGTGCCAGTAGTTTTTCCGGGACAGGGTACTATGGCTACACCTTC.

The gene calls are TRBV7-9 and TRBJ1-2, with TRBD1 matching over 9 bases. Germline V CDR1 and CDR2: SEHNR, FQNEAQ (reference sequence). The CDR3 totals 14 residues. The junction had 13 bases not matched to a gene; V was cut back by 4 bases and J by 13 bases. CDR3 DNA sequence: TGTGCCAGCAGCTCCCCCCCCGGGACAGGGTCTCCCACCTTC. It translates to CASSSPPGTGSPTF.

This chain connects TRBV7-3 to TRBJ2-1; the D gene is possibly TRBD2 (5 bases). CDR1 and CDR2 (germline): SGHTA, FQGTGA. Trimming removed 3 bases from V and 6 bases from J, with 12 bases in between. This CDR3 is built from 14 residues. The CDR3 bases are TGTGCCAGCAGCTTGGTGCTAGCCTCCAATGAGCAGTTCTTC. It encodes CASSLVLASNEQFF.